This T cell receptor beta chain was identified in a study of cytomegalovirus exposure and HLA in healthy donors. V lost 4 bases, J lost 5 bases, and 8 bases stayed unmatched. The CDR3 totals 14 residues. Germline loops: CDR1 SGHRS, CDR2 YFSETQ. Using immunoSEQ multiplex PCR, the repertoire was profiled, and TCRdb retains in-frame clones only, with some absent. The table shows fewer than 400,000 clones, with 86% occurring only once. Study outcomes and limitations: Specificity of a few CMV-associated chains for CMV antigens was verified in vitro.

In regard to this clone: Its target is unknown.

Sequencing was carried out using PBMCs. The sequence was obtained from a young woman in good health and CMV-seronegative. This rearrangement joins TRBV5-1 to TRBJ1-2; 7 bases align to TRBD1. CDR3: CASSPPTGTYGYTF. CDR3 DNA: TGCGCCAGCAGCCCGCCGACAGGGACTTATGGCTACACCTTC.